This T cell receptor (beta chain) emerged from a study of shared clonotypes between healthy human individuals. Genomic DNA of every subset was divided equally among multiple immunoSEQ plates. Clones were sequenced by immunoSEQ multiplex PCR, and TCRdb holds only the in-frame ones, with some missing. The sample gives roughly 2.1 million clones, roughly 91% of which show up once; 1.5% to 2% is in the top ten. The V gene lost 3 bases and the J gene lost 6 bases, with 20 bases spanning the gap. The CDR3 runs to 17 residues. CDR1 KGHSH and CDR2 LQKENI come from the germline V gene. Cells designated naive CD8 were CD45RO-negative and were positively selected for CCR7, with terminally differentiated effector memory CD45RA+ cells excluded. Among the donors, all were Caucasian adults who lived in Nashville, Tennessee. General study findings and limits: Naive CD4 clonotype sharing across a handful of donors was approximately 5%.

A remark on this clone: What it binds is not known.

This TCR was recovered from a man aged 18 to 30 in good health. Some clones in this sample may be carry-over from other donors' samples. Material for sequencing was naive CD8+ T cells from PBMCs. This chain connects TRBV18 to TRBJ2-2; a possible D gene is TRBD2 (6 bases). The CDR3 DNA reads as TGTGCCAGCTCACCGGGTCCCGGGAGAAGTCTCTCCGGGGAGCTGTTTTTT. The encoded protein is CASSPGPGRSLSGELFF. The full variable domain, in which reference TRBV18 and TRBJ2-2 provide the parts outside the CDR3, is NAGVMQNPRHLVRRRGQEARLRCSPMKGHSHVYWYRQLPEEGLKFMVYLQKENIIDESGMPKERFSAEFPKEGPSILRIQQVVRGDSAAYFCASSPGPGRSLSGELFFGEGSRLTVL.